This T cell receptor (beta chain) was obtained from a study of blood T cell repertoires in COVID-19. Overall study: PBMCs, B-cell-depleted T cells, or T cells were the source of the cDNA or gDNA that made up the material.

In the original workflow: Reference gene primer amplification gave estimated nucleated cell counts. The table came from immunoSEQ multiplex PCR; TCRdb's copy has only in-frame clones and leaves some out. That table furnishes V, J and clone size, whereas the DNA furnished D and trimming. The data hold tens of thousands of clones, with 75% to 90% observed a single time. The V end was cut by 5 bases, the J end by 8 bases, with 12 bases between. Germline values: CDR1 LGHNA, CDR2 YSLEER. The CDR3 is 13 residues long. The receptor comes from a woman aged 45-65 years with active or convalescent COVID-19. Input material: peripheral blood. The chain is built from TRBV4-3 and TRBJ2-2; perhaps TRBD1 as D (6 bases). In nucleotides, the CDR3 is TGCGCCAGCAGCTCCACAGGGTTAGGGGAGCTGTTTTTT. Translating it yields CASSSTGLGELFF.